The clone carrying this T cell receptor beta chain was found a few times. Its specificity is not known. Just one base apart from a much larger clone, this may be a read error. TCRdb re-derived calls from the multiplex PCR reads in MiXCR, one entry per CDR3 protein. The repertoire holds about 47,000 distinct CDR3 sequences, with more than 20% as singletons. This sample stems from a study of breast tumors, draining lymph nodes, adjacent tissues. Study-wide findings and caveats: Data only fit, rather than demonstrated, lymph node origin of most tumor T cells. Tumor TCR diversity was below lymph nodes but above nontumor tissue. The data were judged consistent with most tumor T cells coming from lymph node and expanding in tumor. Compared with basal-like, luminal-like tumors shared significantly more repertoire with nontumor tissue.

Sequencing used breast tumor tissue. The source is a female donor with breast cancer. Some clones in this sample may be carry-over from other donors' samples.

The CDR3 nucleotides read TGTGCCAGCAGCGTAGGGACGACTGGAAACACCGTATATTTT. Translating gives CASSVGTTGNTVYF. The chain employs TRBV9 and TRBJ1-3; D is uncertain. The CDR3 totals 14 residues. Germline CDR1 reads SGDLS; CDR2 reads YYNGEE.